Each of the 22 T cell receptor beta chains below was sequenced from the same sample in a study of shared clonotypes between healthy human individuals. Sequencing was performed with immunoSEQ multiplex PCR; in TCRdb, only in-frame clones are kept and a portion is missing. The profile shows fewer than 600,000 clones, 70% to 80% of them singletons. Sequences were obtained from PBMCs. All receptors come from a woman in her forties in good health. Some clones in this sample may be carry-over from other donors' samples.

The J gene is TRBJ2-7, the V gene TRBV4-3; 10 bases are shared with TRBD1. V was pared by 5 bases and J by 5 bases, with 6 bases of the junction left unmatched. The length of the CDR3 is 14 residues. In germline, CDR1 is LGHNA, CDR2 YSLEER. The CDR3 sequence is CASSYRQGADEQYF. The CDR3 bases are TGCGCCAGCAGCTACAGACAGGGGGCGGACGAGCAGTACTTC.

V usage is TRBV5-4 and J usage is TRBJ2-3; 12 bases agree with TRBD2. This CDR3 is 16 amino acids long. Germline CDR1 is SGHNT and CDR2 is YYREEE (reference sequence). The junction had 11 bases not matched to a gene; V was cut back by 6 bases and J by 6 bases. The CDR3 sequence: CASNLNRLAGGDTQYF. The CDR3 DNA reads as TGTGCCAGCAACCTCAATCGGCTAGCGGGAGGGGATACGCAGTATTTT.

The chain carries TRBV28 and TRBJ1-1; D gene ambiguous. Trimming took 6 bases from V and 5 from J, leaving 22 bases between them. The CDR3 has 16 amino acids. In germline, CDR1 is MDHEN, CDR2 SYDVKM. The CDR3 region is CASSLGRTGRLTEAFF. The CDR3 DNA reads TGTGCCAGCAGCCTTGGCAGGACTGGCAGGCTGACTGAAGCTTTCTTT.

This chain links TRBV4-2 with TRBJ2-7; D is ambiguous. The CDR3 consists of 14 residues. Germline lookup yields CDR1 LGHNA and CDR2 YNFKEQ. Deletions cut 1 base from V and 0 bases from J, with 7 bases between. CDR3 region: CASSQVRGSYEQYF. For the CDR3, the DNA is TGTGCCAGCAGCCAAGTTAGAGGCTCCTACGAGCAGTACTTC.

The chain is built from TRBV21-1 and TRBJ2-1. TRBV21-1 is assigned pseudogene status. The CDR3 is made up of 15 amino acids. The CDR3 sequence: CASSKFASSYNEQFF. The CDR3 coding sequence is TGTGCCAGCAGCAAATTTGCAAGTTCCTACAATGAGCAGTTCTTC.

This sequence joins TRBV7-2 and TRBJ2-2, with TRBD1 matching over 7 bases. Germline V gene sequence: CDR1 SGHTA, CDR2 FQGNSA. The V and J ends lost 5 bases and 0 bases, in that order; junction bases with no gene match: 6. CDR3 length: 16 residues. DNA of the CDR3: TGTGCCAGCAGCGCATACAGGGGTGCGAACACCGGGGAGCTGTTTTTT. It translates to CASSAYRGANTGELFF. Looking up the rest from reference TRBV7-2 and TRBJ2-2 gives the full variable domain: GAGVSQSPSNKVTEKGKDVELRCDPISGHTALYWYRQSLGQGLEFLIYFQGNSAPDKSGLPSDRFSAERTGGSVSTLTIQRTQQEDSAVYLCASSAYRGANTGELFFGEGSRLTVL.

The genes are TRBV28 and TRBJ1-5; D may be TRBD1 (6 bases). CDR3 length equals 15 residues. The V and J ends lost 4 bases and 3 bases respectively, with 13 bases between them. Germline V gene lookup returns CDR1 MDHEN and CDR2 SYDVKM. The CDR3 protein is CASSSQQGPNQPQHF. In DNA, the CDR3 is TGTGCCAGCAGTTCCCAACAGGGCCCCAATCAGCCCCAGCATTTT.

This chain links TRBV10-2 with TRBJ1-2, with D possibly TRBD1 on 6 matching bases. The CDR3 length is 15 residues. Per germline, CDR1 WSHSY and CDR2 SAAADI. Trimming removed 6 bases from V and 4 bases from J, with 18 bases in between. CDR3 loop: CASSDQQGFGYGYTF. For the CDR3, the DNA is TGCGCCAGCAGCGACCAACAGGGATTCGGCTATGGCTACACCTTC.

As concerns this clone: This may arise from a read error, as a much more abundant clone is one base away. Other DNA sequences of this sample code for an identical CDR3. In DNA form, the CDR3 reads TGTGCCTGGAGTATGCCGGCAGAGCCGTTTGCGTACTTC. Its translation: CAWSMPAEPFAYF. The V gene is TRBV30, the J gene TRBJ2-5; D is undetermined. Germline CDR1 and CDR2: GTSNPN and SVGIG (reference sequence). V lost 2 bases, J lost 13 bases, and 20 bases lay in between. CDR3 length: 13 amino acids.

The chain joins TRBV15 to TRBJ2-5; possible D gene TRBD2, 6 bases. The J call is uncertain, as TRBJ2-7 better fits the DNA end. CDR3 length: 15 residues. CDR1 LNHNV and CDR2 YYDKDF come from the germline V gene (reference sequence). DNA for the CDR3: TGTGCCACCAGCCTGGGACTGGGTAGCTCCTACGAGCAGTACTTC. Its translation: CATSLGLGSSYEQYF.

This sequence joins TRBV21-1 and TRBJ2-1; the table names TRBD2, a call not compared with the DNA. TRBV21-1 is flagged as a pseudogene. CDR3 length: 16 residues. CDR3 in amino acids: CASTEATSGVENEQFF. In DNA form, the CDR3 reads TGTGCCAGCACGGAAGCGACTAGCGGGGTCGAGAATGAGCAGTTCTTC.

V usage is TRBV11-2 and J usage is TRBJ1-4, with 8 bases lining up with TRBD1. V shed 5 bases and J 8 bases; nucleotides not matched to a gene: 10. Germline CDR1 and CDR2: SGHAT and FQNNGV. The CDR3 loop spans 15 amino acids. The CDR3 is CASSPRTGLGEKLFF. CDR3 nucleotides: TGTGCCAGCAGCCCGCGGACAGGGTTAGGGGAAAAACTGTTTTTT.

The chain combines TRBV7-2 with TRBJ2-5; 8 bases line up with TRBD2. This CDR3 comprises 15 residues. Germline CDR1 is SGHTA and CDR2 is FQGNSA. The trim removed 6 bases at V and 5 bases at J, leaving 11 bases unmatched. Here the CDR3 reads CASSILSGISETQYF. The CDR3 DNA is TGTGCCAGCAGTATACTTAGCGGGATTTCCGAGACCCAGTACTTC.

The chain uses TRBV27 and TRBJ1-2, with 11 nucleotides matching TRBD1. The germline CDR1 and CDR2 sequences are MNHEY and SMNVEV (reference sequence). The CDR3 has 16 amino acids. The J segment lost 7 bases and the V segment lost 0 bases, leaving 7 bases of the junction unmatched. CDR3 loop: CASSLSTGQGAPGYTF. CDR3 sequence (DNA): TGTGCCAGCAGTTTATCCACCGGACAGGGGGCGCCTGGCTACACCTTC.

The table lists this clone with a few counts. The CDR3 here is CASSPQRGEKLFF. In DNA form, the CDR3 reads TGCGCCAGCAGCCCTCAGCGGGGTGAAAAACTGTTTTTT. The chain joins TRBV5-1 to TRBJ1-4; D remains ambiguous. This CDR3 comprises 13 residues. The germline gives CDR1 SGHRS, CDR2 YFSETQ. The V end was cut by 4 bases, the J end by 7 bases, with 11 bases between.

The chain recombines TRBV18 with TRBJ2-7; 8 bases line up with TRBD2. This CDR3 comprises 16 residues. The ends lost 3 bases at V and 3 bases at J; junction bases unmatched: 10. Germline V gene lookup returns CDR1 KGHSH and CDR2 LQKENI. In DNA form, the CDR3 reads TGTGCCAGCTCACCGCTGTCTGACGCGGGAGGCTACGAGCAGTACTTC. It is translated as CASSPLSDAGGYEQYF.

This CDR3 reads CASGQRSGANVLTF. Written as DNA, the CDR3 is TGTGCCAGCGGACAGCGCTCTGGGGCCAACGTCCTGACTTTC. The chain links TRBV6-1 to TRBJ2-6; the D gene is possibly TRBD1 (6 bases). Trimming removed 8 bases at V and 0 bases at J, with 8 bases between. CDR1 and CDR2 from the germline V gene are MNHNS and SASEGT. The CDR3 covers 14 residues.

This sequence joins TRBV30 and TRBJ2-3; the match to TRBD1 covers 11 bases. This CDR3 contains 13 residues. J was trimmed by 4 bases and V by 5 bases; bases with no gene match: 2. Germline V lookup: CDR1 GTSNPN, CDR2 SVGIG (reference sequence). The CDR3 reads CAWGTGGADTQYF. The CDR3, as DNA: TGTGCCTGGGGGACAGGGGGTGCAGATACGCAGTATTTT. Full variable domain (remainder filled in from reference TRBV30 and TRBJ2-3): SQTIHQWPATLVQPVGSPLSLECTVEGTSNPNLYWYRQAAGRGLQLLFYSVGIGQISSEVPQNLSASRPQDRQFILSSKKLLLSDSGFYLCAWGTGGADTQYFGPGTRLTVL.

The chain uses TRBV28 and TRBJ2-5; 7 positions agree with TRBD1. TRBJ2-7 explains the end of the DNA better; the J call may be wrong. There are 14 residues in the CDR3. Per germline, CDR1 MDHEN and CDR2 SYDVKM. Written as DNA, the CDR3 is TGTGCCAGCAGTTTTTTCAGGGGGACCTACGAGCAGTACTTC. Translation: CASSFFRGTYEQYF.

The V call is TRBV9, the J call TRBJ2-7; tentatively, D is TRBD2 (5 bases). The CDR3 is 15 residues long. V lost 0 bases to trimming and J lost 2 bases, with 12 bases between them. Germline-derived CDR1 and CDR2 are SGDLS and YYNGEE. The CDR3 loop is CASSVVLAGPYEQYF. DNA for the CDR3: TGTGCCAGCAGCGTAGTTCTAGCAGGCCCCTACGAGCAGTACTTC.

This clone was detected only a few times. The chain links TRBV9 to TRBJ2-7, with 7 nucleotides matching TRBD1. V trimming: 2 bases; J trimming: 2 bases; junction bases outside the gene matches: 10. This CDR3 has 16 amino acids. CDR1 and CDR2 from the germline V gene are SGDLS and YYNGEE. The CDR3 DNA reads as TGTGCCAGCAGCGTTTACCGGAGTGACAGGGCCTACGAGCAGTACTTC. Its protein is CASSVYRSDRAYEQYF.

This rearrangement joins TRBV9 to TRBJ1-1; D remains unclear. The CDR3 has 13 amino acids. Germline lookup yields CDR1 SGDLS and CDR2 YYNGEE. Trimming stripped 2 bases from V and 4 bases from J, with 9 bases between. CDR3 DNA: TGTGCCAGCAGCGTCGAGGGAATCACTGAAGCTTTCTTT. Translating it yields CASSVEGITEAFF.